Listed below are T cell receptor beta chains from one sample, sequenced in a study of regulatory T cells in long-lasting Graves disease. TCRdb passed the multiplex PCR reads through MiXCR, listing each CDR3 protein once. The sample records under 700,000 distinct CDR3 sequences, about 16% being singletons. The data were also submitted as part of a second study, on T cells in Graves' hyperthyroidism and ophthalmopathy.

The sequencing here drew on peripheral blood mononuclear cells (PBMCs), taken at new diagnosis, from a patient treated with antithyroid drugs. The receptor set was obtained from a woman aged 35-65 years with Graves disease. CDR3s leave out the opening cysteine and the closing phenylalanine or tryptophan. Each record gives: J gene, V gene, CDR3 protein.

>TRBJ2-1|TRBV7-8
ASSQIRGHNNEQF
>TRBJ2-7|TRBV11-2
ASSFGQGEEQY
>TRBJ1-1|TRBV18
ASSPGAGPGYTEAF
>TRBJ1-5|TRBV2
ASTAQGDQPQH
>TRBJ2-2|TRBV18
ASSPDGGELF
>TRBJ2-5|TRBV20-1
SAAGQETQY
>TRBJ1-1|TRBV7-8
ASSPRDRGAHTEAF
>TRBJ1-5|TRBV2
ASTLSPYSNQPQH
>TRBJ2-1|TRBV6-1
ASSPGGRGDYNEQF
>TRBJ1-2|TRBV3-1
ASSPGHSGGYT
>TRBJ1-1|TRBV30
AWTAESNTEAF
>TRBJ2-7|TRBV9
ASSVAPLTDEQY
>TRBJ1-1|TRBV6-1
ASSFHVEGAF
>TRBJ1-4|TRBV20-1
SAPRGLEEKLF
>TRBJ2-5|TRBV18
ASSPPGRLVLSTQY
>TRBJ1-5|TRBV28
ASSSRSLQPQH
>TRBJ2-2|TRBV12-3/TRBV12-4
ASSLWLAGNTGELF
>TRBJ1-1|TRBV12-3/TRBV12-4
ASRSTRDREAEAF
>TRBJ1-1|TRBV7-3
ASSLNREGTEAF
>TRBJ1-1|TRBV20-1
SARGGEAF
>TRBJ2-2|TRBV5-1
ASASGGTTGELF
>TRBJ2-1|TRBV12-5
ASGTEQF
>TRBJ1-6|TRBV3-1
ASSQSDRDNSPLH
>TRBJ2-5|TRBV12-3/TRBV12-4
ASSFAGNSETQY
>TRBJ1-2|TRBV12-3/TRBV12-4
ASSPLKYGGYT
>TRBJ2-3|TRBV27
ASSFGTSGASTDTQY
>TRBJ1-5|TRBV12-3/TRBV12-4
ASSFYQSSQPQH
>TRBJ1-1|TRBV19
ASRAGQLVGEAF
>TRBJ1-5|TRBV4-1
ASSLGTVYSNQPQH
>TRBJ2-3|TRBV6-5
ASSYWKEDTQY
>TRBJ2-7|TRBV6-1
ASSERGQGYNEQY
>TRBJ1-6|TRBV5-1
ASSVGLQGSDSPLH
>TRBJ2-1|TRBV20-1
SARSTDRYNEQF
>TRBJ2-3|TRBV7-2
ASSLNPLATDTQY
>TRBJ2-7|TRBV28
ASSLPDVAYEQY